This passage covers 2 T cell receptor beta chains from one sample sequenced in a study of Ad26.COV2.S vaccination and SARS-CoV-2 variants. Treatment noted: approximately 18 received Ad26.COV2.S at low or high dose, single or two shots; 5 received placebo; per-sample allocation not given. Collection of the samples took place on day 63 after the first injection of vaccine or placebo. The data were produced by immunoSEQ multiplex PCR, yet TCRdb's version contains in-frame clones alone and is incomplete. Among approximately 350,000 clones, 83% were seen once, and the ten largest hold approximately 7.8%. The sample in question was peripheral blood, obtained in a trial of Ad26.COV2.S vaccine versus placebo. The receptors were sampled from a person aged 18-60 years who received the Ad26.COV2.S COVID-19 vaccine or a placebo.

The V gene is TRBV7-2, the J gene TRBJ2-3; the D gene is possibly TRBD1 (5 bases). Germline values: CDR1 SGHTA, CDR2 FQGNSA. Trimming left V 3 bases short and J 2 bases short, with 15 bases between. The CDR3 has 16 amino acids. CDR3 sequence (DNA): TGTGCCAGCAGCTTCCAGGGTTTTACCTCCACAGATACGCAGTATTTT. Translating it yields CASSFQGFTSTDTQYF.

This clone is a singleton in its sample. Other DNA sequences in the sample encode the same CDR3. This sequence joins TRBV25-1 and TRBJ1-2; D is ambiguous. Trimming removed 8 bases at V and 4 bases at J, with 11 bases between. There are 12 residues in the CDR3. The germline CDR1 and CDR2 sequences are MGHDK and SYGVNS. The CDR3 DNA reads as TGTGCCAGCTCGGAGGAGGGCTATGGCTACACCTTC. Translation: CASSEEGYGYTF.